The 2 T cell receptor beta chains below all came from one sample that was sequenced in a study of response to subunit inactivated influenza vaccine. TCRdb reprocessed the RT-PCR reads with MiXCR, giving one entry per CDR3 protein. This table has hundreds of thousands of distinct CDR3 sequences, about 15% appearing once. The sequences come from PBMCs from blood, collected 14 to 15 days before vaccination. Receptors were obtained from a man in his forties or fifties who received an inactivated influenza vaccine.

V usage is TRBV20-1 and J usage is TRBJ2-1, with TRBD2 matching 9 bases. With 2 bases clipped from V and 6 bases from J, the junction kept 8 bases outside the gene matches. Germline CDR1 reads DFQATT; CDR2 reads SNEGSKA (reference sequence). The CDR3 totals 15 residues. Written as DNA, the CDR3 is TGCAGTGCTAGACAACCTGGCGGGAGGGCCAATGAGCAGTTCTTC. It is translated as CSARQPGGRANEQFF.

This clonotype showed up just a few times. This chain links TRBV20-1 with TRBJ2-3; 7 nucleotides match TRBD2. Germline CDR1 and CDR2: DFQATT and SNEGSKA (reference sequence). This CDR3 has 17 amino acids. V shed 0 bases, J shed 4 bases, and the junction held 13 bases outside the gene matches. CDR3 region: CSARDPGGSRTADTQYF. The CDR3 DNA follows: TGCAGTGCTAGAGATCCGGGGGGATCTAGAACAGCAGATACGCAGTATTTT.